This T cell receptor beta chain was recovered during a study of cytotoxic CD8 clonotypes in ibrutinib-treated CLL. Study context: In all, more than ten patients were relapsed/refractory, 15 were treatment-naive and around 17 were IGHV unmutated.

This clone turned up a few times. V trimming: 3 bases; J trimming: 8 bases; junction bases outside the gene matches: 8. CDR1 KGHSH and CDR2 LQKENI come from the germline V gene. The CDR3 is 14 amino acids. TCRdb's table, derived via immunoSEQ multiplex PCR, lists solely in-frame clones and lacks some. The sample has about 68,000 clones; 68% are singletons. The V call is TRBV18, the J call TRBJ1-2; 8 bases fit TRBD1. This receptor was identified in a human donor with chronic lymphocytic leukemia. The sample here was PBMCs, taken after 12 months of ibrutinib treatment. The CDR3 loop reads CASSPYGTGRGYTF. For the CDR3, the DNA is TGTGCCAGCTCACCCTACGGGACAGGACGGGGCTACACCTTC.